The 2 T cell receptor beta chains in this list originate from one sample, sequenced in a study of PD-L1 blockade in urothelial cancer. Produced via immunoSEQ multiplex PCR; TCRdb's table is partial and in-frame only. Of under 85,000 clones in the sample, under 95% were seen once. Time point indicated: peripheral blood 6 weeks after treatment start. Sample: PBMCs, taken around atezolizumab (anti-PD-L1) treatment. These TCRs come from a woman over 75 with urothelial cancer.

The J gene is TRBJ2-7, the V gene TRBV5-6; 7 nucleotides line up with TRBD1. The germline V gene has CDR1 SGHDT and CDR2 YYEEEE. The CDR3 consists of 14 residues. J gave up 7 bases and V 4 bases, and 11 bases lay outside the gene matches. CDR3 nucleotide sequence: TGTGCCAGCAGCAGGGGGCGTGGGGCTCGAGAGCAGTACTTC. It translates to CASSRGRGAREQYF.

Written as DNA, the CDR3 is TGTGCCAGCAGAACGACAGGCCTTGTTGTCTACACCTTC. It encodes CASRTTGLVVYTF. The chain joins TRBV28 to TRBJ1-2; TRBD1 is a possible D gene (6 bases). The V gene's germline CDR1 is MDHEN and CDR2 SYDVKM. V was pared by 6 bases and J by 10 bases, with 18 bases between. The CDR3 sequence is 13 residues long.